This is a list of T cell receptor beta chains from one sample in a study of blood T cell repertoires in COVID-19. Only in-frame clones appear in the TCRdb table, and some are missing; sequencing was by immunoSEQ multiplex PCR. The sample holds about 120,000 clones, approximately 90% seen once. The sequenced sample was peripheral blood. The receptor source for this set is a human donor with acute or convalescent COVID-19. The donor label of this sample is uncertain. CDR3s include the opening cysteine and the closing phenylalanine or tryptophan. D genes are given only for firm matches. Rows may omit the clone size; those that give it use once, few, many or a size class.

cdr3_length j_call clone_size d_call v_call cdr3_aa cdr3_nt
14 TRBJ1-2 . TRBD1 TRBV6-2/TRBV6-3 CASSYSTGNYGYTF TGTGCCAGCAGTTACTCGACAGGGAACTATGGCTACACCTTC
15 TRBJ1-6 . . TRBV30 CAWTFRAGYNSPLHF TGTGCCTGGACCTTCAGGGCAGGTTATAATTCACCCCTCCACTTT
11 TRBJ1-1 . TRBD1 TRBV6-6 CASREQGAAFF TGTGCCAGCAGGGAACAGGGGGCGGCTTTCTTT
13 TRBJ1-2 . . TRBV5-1 CASSPGQNYGYTF TGCGCCAGCAGTCCCGGACAGAACTATGGCTACACCTTC
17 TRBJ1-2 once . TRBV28 CASSPMDDSLANYGYTF TGTGCCAGCAGTCCCATGGATGACAGCCTCGCTAACTATGGCTACACCTTC
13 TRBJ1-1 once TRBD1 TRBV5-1 CASSVRQGREAFF TGCGCCAGCAGCGTACGACAGGGTAGGGAAGCTTTCTTT
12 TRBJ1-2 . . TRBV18 CASSPTVYGYTF TGTGCCAGCTCACCTACGGTCTATGGCTACACCTTC
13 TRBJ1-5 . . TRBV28 CAVTGWSNQPQHF TGTGCCGTGACCGGGTGGAGCAATCAGCCCCAGCATTTT
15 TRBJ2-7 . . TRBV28 CASSHPWRGSWEQYF TGTGCCAGCAGTCATCCATGGAGGGGTTCTTGGGAGCAGTACTTC
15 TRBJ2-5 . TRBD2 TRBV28 CASSFLSGRGGTQYF TGTGCCAGCAGTTTTCTCAGCGGGAGGGGAGGGACCCAGTACTTC
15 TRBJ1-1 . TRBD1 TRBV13 CASSLLQGVNTEAFF TGTGCCAGCAGCTTACTACAGGGGGTGAACACTGAAGCTTTCTTT
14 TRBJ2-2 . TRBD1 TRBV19 CATSIDRARRELFF TGTGCCACTTCGATCGACAGGGCCCGCAGGGAGCTGTTTTTT
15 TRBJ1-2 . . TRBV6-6 CASSYYPGVNYGYTF TGTGCCAGCAGTTATTACCCAGGGGTAAACTATGGCTACACCTTC
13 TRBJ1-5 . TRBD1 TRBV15 CATRDRDNQPQHF TGTGCCACCAGAGACAGGGACAATCAGCCCCAGCATTTT
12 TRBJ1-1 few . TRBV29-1 CSATAVNTEAFF TGCAGCGCGACAGCAGTGAACACTGAAGCTTTCTTT
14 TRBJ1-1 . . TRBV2 CASSNQVVGGEAFF TGTGCCAGCAGCAACCAAGTCGTCGGGGGTGAAGCTTTCTTT
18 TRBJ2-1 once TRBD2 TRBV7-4 CASSSKNSGRARGNEQFF TGTGCCAGCAGCTCCAAGAATAGCGGGAGGGCCCGGGGCAATGAGCAGTTCTTC
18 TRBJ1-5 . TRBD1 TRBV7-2 CASSLGPTGTGHNQPQHF TGTGCCAGCAGCTTAGGACCAACCGGGACAGGTCACAATCAGCCCCAGCATTTT
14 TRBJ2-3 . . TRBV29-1 CSVADTSGTDTQYF TGCAGCGTTGCGGACACCAGCGGCACAGATACGCAGTATTTT
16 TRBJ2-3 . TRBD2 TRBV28 CASSKTSGRPPDTQYF TGTGCCAGCAGCAAAACTAGCGGGAGGCCCCCAGATACGCAGTATTTT
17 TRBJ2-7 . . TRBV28 CASSLRGLRPKSYEQYF TGTGCCAGCAGTTTACGAGGTCTCAGACCCAAATCCTACGAGCAGTACTTC
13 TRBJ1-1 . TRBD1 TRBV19 CASSDRVNTEAFF TGTGCCAGTAGCGACAGGGTGAACACTGAAGCTTTCTTT
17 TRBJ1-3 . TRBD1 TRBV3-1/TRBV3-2 CASSQWGQGVSGNTIYF TGTGCCAGCAGCCAATGGGGACAGGGGGTCTCTGGAAACACCATATATTTT
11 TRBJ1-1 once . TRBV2 CASSEPGEAFF TGTGCCAGCAGTGAACCGGGTGAGGCTTTCTTT
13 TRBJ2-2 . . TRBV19 CASSKEKAGELFF TGTGCCAGTAGTAAGGAGAAGGCCGGGGAGCTGTTTTTT
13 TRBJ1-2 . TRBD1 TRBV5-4 CASSFKGAGGYTF TGTGCCAGCAGCTTTAAGGGGGCAGGGGGCTACACCTTC
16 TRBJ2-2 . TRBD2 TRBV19 CASSSIAGTNTGELFF TGTGCCAGTAGTTCAATAGCGGGAACGAACACCGGGGAGCTGTTTTTT
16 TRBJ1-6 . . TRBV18 CASSPLANRENSPLHF TGTGCCAGCTCACCTCTCGCTAACCGGGAAAATTCACCCCTCCACTTT
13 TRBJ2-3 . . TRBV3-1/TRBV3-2 CASSQAGTDTQYF TGTGCCAGCAGCCAAGCGGGCACAGATACGCAGTATTTT
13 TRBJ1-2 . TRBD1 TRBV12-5 CASGLSGGYGYTF TGTGCTAGTGGTTTGTCAGGGGGCTATGGCTACACCTTC
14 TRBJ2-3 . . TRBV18 CASSPDTYTDTQYF TGTGCCAGCTCACCAGACACGTACACAGATACGCAGTATTTT
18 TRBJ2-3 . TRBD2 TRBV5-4 CASSSPSGGAGGTDTQYF TGTGCCAGCAGCTCCCCTAGCGGGGGGGCAGGGGGCACAGATACGCAGTATTTT
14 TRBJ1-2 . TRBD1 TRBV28 CASSRGQGRDGYTF TGTGCCAGCAGCCGTGGACAGGGGAGGGATGGCTACACCTTC
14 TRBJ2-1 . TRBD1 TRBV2 CASRPGQQYNEQFF TGTGCCAGCCGGCCGGGACAGCAATACAATGAGCAGTTCTTC
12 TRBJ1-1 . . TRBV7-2 CASSWGGTEAFF TGTGCCAGCAGCTGGGGCGGCACTGAAGCTTTCTTT